The clone carrying this T cell receptor beta chain was seen just once. This specimen belongs to a study of blood T cell repertoires in COVID-19. Across the whole study: Samples came from the United States, Italy and Spain, spanning acute and convalescent COVID-19. PBMCs, B-cell-depleted T cells, or T cells were the source of the cDNA or gDNA that made up the material.

The CDR3 is made up of 13 amino acids. V lost 5 bases and J lost 5; bases outside the gene matches: 6. The germline V gene has CDR1 MDHEN and CDR2 SYDVKM. Authors' methods: Scientists estimated how many nucleated cells there were by amplifying reference gene primers. The data were produced by immunoSEQ multiplex PCR, yet TCRdb's version contains in-frame clones alone and is incomplete. V, J and clone size are taken as reported in that table, and D and trimming were inferred from the DNA itself. The sample consists of about 170,000 clones, approximately 84% of them appearing once. The V and J genes are TRBV28 and TRBJ2-7, with 7 bases aligning to TRBD2. Sequenced: peripheral blood. This sequence was found in a man in his 70s with active or convalescent COVID-19. The CDR3 loop is CASSRGGSDEQYF. The CDR3 coding sequence is TGTGCCAGCAGTCGGGGAGGGAGCGACGAGCAGTACTTC.